This TCR beta chain was observed in a study of shared clonotypes between healthy human individuals. This clone is a singleton in its sample. The sample holds other DNA sequences that translate to the same CDR3. V shed 2 bases and J shed 4 bases, with 8 bases lying between them. The V gene's germline CDR1 is SGDLS and CDR2 YYNGEE. The CDR3 has 13 amino acids. CD45RO-negative CD8 cells positively selected for CCR7 made up the naive population, which excluded terminally differentiated effector memory CD45RA+ cells. Produced via immunoSEQ multiplex PCR; TCRdb's table is partial and in-frame only. Of around 2,000,000 clones listed, roughly 94% are singletons.

J is TRBJ2-3 and V is TRBV9; D ambiguous. The source material was naive CD8+ T cells sorted from blood. This receptor was identified in a man younger than 30 in good health. CDR3 DNA: TGTGCCAGCAGCGTGGTATTATCAGATACGCAGTATTTT. This encodes CASSVVLSDTQYF.